The rows below give T cell receptor beta chains drawn from one sample of a study of blood T cell repertoires in COVID-19. Clones were sequenced by immunoSEQ multiplex PCR, and TCRdb holds only the in-frame ones, with some missing. This table has some 130,000 clones, around four fifths appearing once. The sequenced material came from peripheral blood. Source of these receptors: an older man with acute or convalescent COVID-19. CDR3s include the opening cysteine and the closing phenylalanine or tryptophan. The order of the fields is CDR3 protein, CDR3 DNA, D gene, V gene, J gene, clone size. D genes are given only for firm matches. Size tells how often a clone was seen (once, few, many) or the class of an expanded clone, and some rows leave it out.

cdr3_aa: CSVAGTGASGQYF
cdr3_nt: TGCAGCGTCGCCGGGACAGGGGCTTCTGGGCAGTACTTC
d_call: TRBD1
v_call: TRBV29-1
j_call: TRBJ2-7
clone_size: -

cdr3_aa: CASSYRTGGRETQYF
cdr3_nt: TGTGCCAGCAGCTATCGGACAGGTGGTCGAGAGACCCAGTACTTC
d_call: TRBD1
v_call: TRBV5-6
j_call: TRBJ2-5
clone_size: -

cdr3_aa: CAWTGGAAGELFF
cdr3_nt: TGTGCCTGGACTGGGGGGGCGGCCGGGGAGCTGTTTTTT
d_call: -
v_call: TRBV30
j_call: TRBJ2-2
clone_size: -

cdr3_aa: CASSAGGYGYTF
cdr3_nt: TGTGCCAGCAGCGCCGGGGGGTATGGCTACACCTTC
d_call: -
v_call: TRBV7-8
j_call: TRBJ1-2
clone_size: -

cdr3_aa: CASSPGTGLRTEAFF
cdr3_nt: TGTGCCAGCAGCCCTGGGACAGGGCTACGGACTGAAGCTTTCTTT
d_call: TRBD1
v_call: TRBV11-1
j_call: TRBJ1-1
clone_size: -

cdr3_aa: CASSFEIYEQYF
cdr3_nt: TGTGCCAGCAGTTTCGAGATCTACGAGCAGTACTTC
d_call: -
v_call: TRBV12-3/TRBV12-4
j_call: TRBJ2-7
clone_size: -

cdr3_aa: CASSLARGMETQYF
cdr3_nt: TGTGCCAGCAGCTTGGCCAGGGGAATGGAGACCCAGTACTTC
d_call: -
v_call: TRBV7-9
j_call: TRBJ2-5
clone_size: once

cdr3_aa: CATSPPGVEYNEQFF
cdr3_nt: TGTGCCACCAGCCCCCCAGGGGTGGAGTACAATGAGCAGTTCTTC
d_call: -
v_call: TRBV15
j_call: TRBJ2-1
clone_size: -

cdr3_aa: CASSLFGGGVQETQYF
cdr3_nt: TGCGCCAGCAGCTTGTTCGGAGGGGGGGTTCAAGAGACCCAGTACTTC
d_call: -
v_call: TRBV5-1
j_call: TRBJ2-5
clone_size: -

cdr3_aa: CASSQDDRGRLRSPLHF
cdr3_nt: TGCGCCAGCAGCCAAGATGACAGGGGTCGACTTCGGTCACCCCTCCACTTT
d_call: TRBD1
v_call: TRBV4-1
j_call: TRBJ1-6
clone_size: -

cdr3_aa: CASSQFTRTQGDEKLFF
cdr3_nt: TGTGCCAGCAGCCAATTTACACGGACACAGGGGGATGAAAAACTGTTTTTT
d_call: TRBD1
v_call: TRBV7-2
j_call: TRBJ1-4
clone_size: -

cdr3_aa: CATSRGTGGLVGNTIYF
cdr3_nt: TGTGCCACCAGCAGAGGAACAGGGGGATTAGTTGGAAACACCATATATTTT
d_call: TRBD1
v_call: TRBV15
j_call: TRBJ1-3
clone_size: few

cdr3_aa: CASSLGIQGSPSGANVLTF
cdr3_nt: TGCGCCAGCAGCTTGGGGATACAGGGGTCCCCCTCTGGGGCCAACGTCCTGACTTTC
d_call: TRBD1
v_call: TRBV5-1
j_call: TRBJ2-6
clone_size: once

cdr3_aa: CASSLRGETQYF
cdr3_nt: TGTGCCAGCAGTTTAAGGGGAGAGACCCAGTACTTC
d_call: -
v_call: TRBV12-3/TRBV12-4
j_call: TRBJ2-5
clone_size: -

cdr3_aa: CASSPDRVLQHF
cdr3_nt: TGTGCCAGCTCACCGGACAGGGTGCTCCAGCATTTT
d_call: TRBD1
v_call: TRBV18
j_call: TRBJ1-5
clone_size: once

cdr3_aa: CASSLGSTNEKLFF
cdr3_nt: TGTGCCAGCAGCTTGGGTTCCACAAATGAAAAACTGTTTTTT
d_call: -
v_call: TRBV5-4
j_call: TRBJ1-4
clone_size: few

cdr3_aa: CASSKNRGPFSSTDTQYF
cdr3_nt: TGTGCCAGTAGTAAAAACAGGGGCCCCTTTTCTAGCACAGATACGCAGTATTTT
d_call: TRBD1
v_call: TRBV19
j_call: TRBJ2-3
clone_size: -

cdr3_aa: CASSLEGQPYQPQHF
cdr3_nt: TGCGCCAGCAGCTTAGAGGGACAGCCCTATCAGCCCCAGCATTTT
d_call: TRBD1
v_call: TRBV5-1
j_call: TRBJ1-5
clone_size: -

cdr3_aa: CASSPWTSGNSYEQYF
cdr3_nt: TGTGCCAGCAGCCCCTGGACTAGCGGGAATTCCTACGAGCAGTACTTC
d_call: TRBD2
v_call: TRBV3-1/TRBV3-2
j_call: TRBJ2-7
clone_size: -

cdr3_aa: CASSPPHRTDEQYF
cdr3_nt: TGTGCCAGCTCACCTCCACACAGGACAGACGAGCAGTACTTC
d_call: -
v_call: TRBV18
j_call: TRBJ2-7
clone_size: -

cdr3_aa: CASSQGSGTGGSYGYTF
cdr3_nt: TGCGCCAGCAGCCAAGGGTCCGGGACAGGCGGCAGCTATGGCTACACCTTC
d_call: TRBD1
v_call: TRBV4-1
j_call: TRBJ1-2
clone_size: -

cdr3_aa: CASSQGTSGTYEQYF
cdr3_nt: TGTGCCAGCAGCCAAGGGACTAGCGGTACCTACGAGCAGTACTTC
d_call: TRBD2
v_call: TRBV3-1/TRBV3-2
j_call: TRBJ2-7
clone_size: -

cdr3_aa: CASSPTGDYGYTF
cdr3_nt: TGCGCCAGCAGCCCGACAGGAGACTATGGCTACACCTTC
d_call: -
v_call: TRBV5-1
j_call: TRBJ1-2
clone_size: few

cdr3_aa: CASRYDRNTGELFF
cdr3_nt: TGTGCCAGCAGATATGACAGAAACACCGGGGAGCTGTTTTTT
d_call: -
v_call: TRBV2
j_call: TRBJ2-2
clone_size: many

cdr3_aa: CASSYSRPGTQYF
cdr3_nt: TGTGCCAGCAGTTATTCTAGGCCGGGTACGCAGTATTTT
d_call: -
v_call: TRBV6-2/TRBV6-3
j_call: TRBJ2-3
clone_size: -

cdr3_aa: CASSHYGGSSYNEQFF
cdr3_nt: TGTGCCAGCAGCCACTACGGGGGAAGCTCCTACAATGAGCAGTTCTTC
d_call: -
v_call: TRBV4-2
j_call: TRBJ2-1
clone_size: few

cdr3_aa: CARGTASSSYGYTF
cdr3_nt: TGTGCCAGGGGCACGGCGAGTTCGAGCTATGGCTACACCTTC
d_call: -
v_call: TRBV6-4
j_call: TRBJ1-2
clone_size: -

cdr3_aa: CASSLDRSTGELFF
cdr3_nt: TGTGCCAGCAGTTTGGACAGGTCCACCGGGGAGCTGTTTTTT
d_call: TRBD1
v_call: TRBV28
j_call: TRBJ2-2
clone_size: -

cdr3_aa: CASSEATHTEAFF
cdr3_nt: TGTGCCAGCAGTGAAGCCACACACACTGAAGCTTTCTTT
d_call: -
v_call: TRBV6-1
j_call: TRBJ1-1
clone_size: -